This T cell receptor (beta chain) was identified during a study of blood T cell repertoires in COVID-19. The table came from immunoSEQ multiplex PCR; TCRdb's copy has only in-frame clones and leaves some out. The data hold approximately 18,000 clones, with roughly three quarters observed a single time. This CDR3 spans 16 amino acids. V lost 4 bases and J 0 bases, leaving 12 bases between the germline ends. Germline V gives CDR1 MNHEY, CDR2 SVGAGI. The sample was peripheral blood. The sequence was collected from a man in his fifties or sixties with acute or convalescent COVID-19. The chain carries TRBV6-5 and TRBJ1-4; no definite D call. This chain's CDR3 is CASSSRGGATNEKLFF. The DNA of the CDR3 is TGTGCCAGCAGTTCCCGAGGCGGAGCAACTAATGAAAAACTGTTTTTT.